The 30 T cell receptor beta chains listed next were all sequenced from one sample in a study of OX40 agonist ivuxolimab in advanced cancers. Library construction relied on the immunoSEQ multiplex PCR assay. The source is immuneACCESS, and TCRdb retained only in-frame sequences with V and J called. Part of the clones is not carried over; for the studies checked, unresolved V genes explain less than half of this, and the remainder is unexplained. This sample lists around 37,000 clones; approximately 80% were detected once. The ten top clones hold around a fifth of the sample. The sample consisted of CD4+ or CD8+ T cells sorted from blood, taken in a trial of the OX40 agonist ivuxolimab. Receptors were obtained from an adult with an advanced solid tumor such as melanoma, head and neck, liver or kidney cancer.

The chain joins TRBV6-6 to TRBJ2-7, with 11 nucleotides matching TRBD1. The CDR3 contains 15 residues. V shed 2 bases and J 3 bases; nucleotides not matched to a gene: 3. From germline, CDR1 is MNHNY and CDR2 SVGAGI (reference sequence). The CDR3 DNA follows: TGTGCCAGCAGTTACGGACAGGGGGCTGGCTACGAGCAGTACTTC. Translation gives CASSYGQGAGYEQYF.

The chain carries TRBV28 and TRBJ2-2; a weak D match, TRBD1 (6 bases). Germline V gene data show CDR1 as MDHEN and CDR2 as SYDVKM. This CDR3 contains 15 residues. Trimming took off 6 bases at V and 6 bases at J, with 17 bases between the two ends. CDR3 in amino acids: CASSPAPPGAGELFF. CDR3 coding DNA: TGTGCCAGCAGCCCCGCACCCCCAGGGGCCGGGGAGCTGTTTTTT. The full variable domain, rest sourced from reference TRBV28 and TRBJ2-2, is DVKVTQSSRYLVKRTGEKVFLECVQDMDHENMFWYRQDPGLGLRLIYFSYDVKMKEKGDIPEGYSVSREKKERFSLILESASTNQTSMYLCASSPAPPGAGELFFGEGSRLTVL.

The CDR3 region has the DNA TGTGCCAGCAGTCTTGTCGGAAATAGCAATCAGCCCCAGCATTTT. This sequence encodes CASSLVGNSNQPQHF. This chain links TRBV28 with TRBJ1-5; D is unresolved. Trimming left V 5 bases short and J 0 bases short, with 11 bases between. Germline V gene lookup returns CDR1 MDHEN and CDR2 SYDVKM. This CDR3 has 15 residues.

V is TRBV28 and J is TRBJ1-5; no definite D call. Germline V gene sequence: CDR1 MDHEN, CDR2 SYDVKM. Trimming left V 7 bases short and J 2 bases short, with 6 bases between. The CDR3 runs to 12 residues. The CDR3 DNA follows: TGTGCCAGCACCTTGGGCAATCAGCCCCAGCATTTT. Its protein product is CASTLGNQPQHF.

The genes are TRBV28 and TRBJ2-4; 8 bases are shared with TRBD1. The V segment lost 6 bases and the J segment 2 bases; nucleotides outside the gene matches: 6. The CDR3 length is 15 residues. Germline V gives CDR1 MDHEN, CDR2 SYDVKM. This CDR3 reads CASSSTGVTKNIQYF. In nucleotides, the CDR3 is TGTGCCAGCAGCTCGACAGGGGTAACCAAAAACATTCAGTACTTC.

The CDR3 region has the DNA TGCAGTGCTAGGCAGGGCGGGACCCTCCACTTT. Its protein is CSARQGGTLHF. This chain connects TRBV20-1 to TRBJ1-6, with D possibly matching TRBD1 (5 bases). V shed 3 bases and J shed 14 bases, with 11 bases lying between them. This CDR3 comprises 11 residues. In germline, CDR1 is DFQATT, CDR2 SNEGSKA (reference sequence).

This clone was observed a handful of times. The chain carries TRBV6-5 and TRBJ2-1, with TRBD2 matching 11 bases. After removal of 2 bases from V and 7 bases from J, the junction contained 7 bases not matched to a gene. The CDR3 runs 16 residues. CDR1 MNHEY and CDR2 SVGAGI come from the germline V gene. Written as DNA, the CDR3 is TGTGCCAGCAGTTACGTAGCGGGAGGGCCAGGTAATGAGCAGTTCTTC. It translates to CASSYVAGGPGNEQFF.

The CDR3 protein is CASRQYREAGELFF. The CDR3 region has the DNA TGTGCCAGCAGACAATACAGGGAGGCCGGGGAGCTGTTTTTT. V is TRBV6-4 and J is TRBJ2-2, with D possibly being TRBD1 or TRBD2 (6 bases each). Trimming pared 6 bases from V and 6 bases from J, leaving 14 bases between. The CDR3 extends over 14 amino acids. The germline gives CDR1 MRHNA, CDR2 SNTAGT.

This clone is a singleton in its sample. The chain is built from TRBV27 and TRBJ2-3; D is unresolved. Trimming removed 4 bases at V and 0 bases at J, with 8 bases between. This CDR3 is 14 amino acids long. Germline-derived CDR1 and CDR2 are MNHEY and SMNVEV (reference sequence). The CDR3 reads CASSSGSSTDTQYF. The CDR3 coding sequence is TGTGCCAGCAGTTCGGGCAGCAGCACAGATACGCAGTATTTT.

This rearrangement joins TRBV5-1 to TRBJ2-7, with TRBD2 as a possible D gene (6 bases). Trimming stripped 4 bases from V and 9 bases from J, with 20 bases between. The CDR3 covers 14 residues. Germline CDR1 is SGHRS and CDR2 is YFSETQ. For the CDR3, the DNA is TGCGCCAGCAGCCCTGGGGGGTCCTCCTGGGGGCAGTACTTC. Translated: CASSPGGSSWGQYF.

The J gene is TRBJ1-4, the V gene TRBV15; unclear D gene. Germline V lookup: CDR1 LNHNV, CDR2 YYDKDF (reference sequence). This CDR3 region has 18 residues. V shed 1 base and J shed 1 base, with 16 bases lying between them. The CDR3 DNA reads TGTGCCACCAGCAGAGCCCGGGGAGCCCTGTTAACTAATGAAAAACTGTTTTTT. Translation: CATSRARGALLTNEKLFF.

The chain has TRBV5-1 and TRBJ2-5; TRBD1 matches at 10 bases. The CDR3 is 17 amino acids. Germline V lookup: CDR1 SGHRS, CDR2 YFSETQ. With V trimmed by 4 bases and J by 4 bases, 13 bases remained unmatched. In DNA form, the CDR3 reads TGCGCCAGCAGCAATGACAGGGGGCGATTTATATCAGAGACCCAGTACTTC. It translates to CASSNDRGRFISETQYF.

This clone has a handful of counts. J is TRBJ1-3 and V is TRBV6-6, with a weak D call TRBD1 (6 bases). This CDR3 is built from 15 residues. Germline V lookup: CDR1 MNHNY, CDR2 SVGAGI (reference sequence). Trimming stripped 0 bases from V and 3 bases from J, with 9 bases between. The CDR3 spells CASSYSEGGGNTIYF. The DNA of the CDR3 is TGTGCCAGCAGTTACTCCGAGGGGGGTGGAAACACCATATATTTT.

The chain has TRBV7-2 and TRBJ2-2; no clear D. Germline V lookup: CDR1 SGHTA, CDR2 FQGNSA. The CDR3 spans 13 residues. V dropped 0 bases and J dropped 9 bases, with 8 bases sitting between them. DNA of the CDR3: TGTGCCAGCAGCTTAGCAAACTACCGGGAGCTGTTTTTT. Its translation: CASSLANYRELFF.

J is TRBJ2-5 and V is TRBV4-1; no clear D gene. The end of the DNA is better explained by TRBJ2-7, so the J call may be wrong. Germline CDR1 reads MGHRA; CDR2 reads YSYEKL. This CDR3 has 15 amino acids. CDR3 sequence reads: CASSQPRTGSYEQYF. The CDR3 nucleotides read TGCGCCAGCAGCCAACCTCGGACCGGTTCCTACGAGCAGTACTTC.

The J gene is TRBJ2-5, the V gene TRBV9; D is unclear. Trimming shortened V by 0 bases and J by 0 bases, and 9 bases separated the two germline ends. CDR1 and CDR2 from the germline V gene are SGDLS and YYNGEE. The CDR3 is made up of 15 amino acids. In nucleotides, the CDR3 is TGTGCCAGCAGCGTAGATTTCAGATACCAAGAGACCCAGTACTTC. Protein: CASSVDFRYQETQYF.

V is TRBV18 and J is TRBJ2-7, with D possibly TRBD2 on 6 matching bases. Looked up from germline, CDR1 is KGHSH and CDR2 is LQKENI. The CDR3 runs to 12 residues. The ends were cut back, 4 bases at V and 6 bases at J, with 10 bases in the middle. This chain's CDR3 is CASSLGTREQYF. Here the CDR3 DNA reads TGTGCCAGCTCACTCGGGACTCGCGAGCAGTACTTC.

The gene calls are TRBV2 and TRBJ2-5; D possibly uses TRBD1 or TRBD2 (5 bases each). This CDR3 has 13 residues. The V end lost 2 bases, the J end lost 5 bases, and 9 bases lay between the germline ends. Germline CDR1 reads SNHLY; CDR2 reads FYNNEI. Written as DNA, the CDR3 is TGTGCCAGCAGTGAACAGGGCGGGGAGACCCAGTACTTC. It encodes CASSEQGGETQYF.

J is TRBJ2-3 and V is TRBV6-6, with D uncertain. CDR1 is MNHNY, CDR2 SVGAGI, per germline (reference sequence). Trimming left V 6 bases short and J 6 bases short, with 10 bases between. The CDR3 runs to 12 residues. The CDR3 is CASSPLGDTQYF. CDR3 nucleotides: TGTGCCAGCAGCCCTCTTGGTGATACGCAGTATTTT.

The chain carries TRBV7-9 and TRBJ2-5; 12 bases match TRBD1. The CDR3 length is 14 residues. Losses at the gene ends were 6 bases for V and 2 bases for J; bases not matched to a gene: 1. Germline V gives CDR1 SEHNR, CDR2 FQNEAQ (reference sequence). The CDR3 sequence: CASRGQGAQETQYF. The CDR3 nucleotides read TGTGCCAGCAGGGGACAGGGGGCTCAAGAGACCCAGTACTTC. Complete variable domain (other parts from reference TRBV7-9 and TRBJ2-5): DTGVSQNPRHKITKRGQNVTFRCDPISEHNRLYWYRQTLGQGPEFLTYFQNEAQLEKSRLLSDRFSAERPKGSFSTLEIQRTEQGDSAMYLCASRGQGAQETQYFGPGTRLLVL.

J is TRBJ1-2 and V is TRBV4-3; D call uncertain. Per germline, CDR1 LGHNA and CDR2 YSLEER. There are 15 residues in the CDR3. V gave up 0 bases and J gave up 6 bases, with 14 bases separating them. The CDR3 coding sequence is TGCGCCAGCAGCCAAGATGGGTACTCTAGGCATGGCTACACCTTC. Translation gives CASSQDGYSRHGYTF.

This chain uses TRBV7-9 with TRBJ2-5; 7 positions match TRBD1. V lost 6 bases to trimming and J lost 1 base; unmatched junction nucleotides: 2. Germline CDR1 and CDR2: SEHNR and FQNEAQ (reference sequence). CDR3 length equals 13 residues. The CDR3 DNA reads TGTGCCAGCAGGGGGACAGTCCAAGAGACCCAGTACTTC. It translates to CASRGTVQETQYF. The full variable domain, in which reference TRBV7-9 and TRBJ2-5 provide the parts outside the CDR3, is DTGVSQNPRHKITKRGQNVTFRCDPISEHNRLYWYRQTLGQGPEFLTYFQNEAQLEKSRLLSDRFSAERPKGSFSTLEIQRTEQGDSAMYLCASRGTVQETQYFGPGTRLLVL.

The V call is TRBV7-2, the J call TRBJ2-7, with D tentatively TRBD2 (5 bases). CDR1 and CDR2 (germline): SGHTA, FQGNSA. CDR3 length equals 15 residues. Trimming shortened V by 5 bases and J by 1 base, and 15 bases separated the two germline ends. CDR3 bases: TGTGCCAGCAGCCGCGGGCAGGTTAGATCCTACGAGCAGTACTTC. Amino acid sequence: CASSRGQVRSYEQYF.

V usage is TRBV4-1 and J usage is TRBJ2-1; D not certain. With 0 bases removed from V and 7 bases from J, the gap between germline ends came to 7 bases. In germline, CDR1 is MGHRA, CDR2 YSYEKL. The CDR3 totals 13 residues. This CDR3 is CASSQEWGNEQFF. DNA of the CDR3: TGCGCCAGCAGCCAAGAGTGGGGTAATGAGCAGTTCTTC.

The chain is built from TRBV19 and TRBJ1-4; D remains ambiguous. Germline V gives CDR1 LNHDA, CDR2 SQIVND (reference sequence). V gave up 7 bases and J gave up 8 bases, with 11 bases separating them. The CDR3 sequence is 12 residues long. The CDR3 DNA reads TGTGCCAGTATTTCCGAAGGAGAAAAACTGTTTTTT. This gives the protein CASISEGEKLFF.

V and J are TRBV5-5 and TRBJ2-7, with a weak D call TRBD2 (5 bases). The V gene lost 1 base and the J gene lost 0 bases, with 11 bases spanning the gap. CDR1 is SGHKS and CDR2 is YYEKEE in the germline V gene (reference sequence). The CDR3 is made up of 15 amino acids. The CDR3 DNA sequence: TGTGCCAGCAGCTTGTTCCTAGGGAGCTCCTACGAGCAGTACTTC. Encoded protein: CASSLFLGSSYEQYF.

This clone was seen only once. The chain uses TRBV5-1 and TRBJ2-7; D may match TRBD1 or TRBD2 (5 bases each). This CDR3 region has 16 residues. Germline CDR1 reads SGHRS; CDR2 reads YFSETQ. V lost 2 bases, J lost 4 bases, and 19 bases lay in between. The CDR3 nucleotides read TGCGCCAGCAGCTTCGGGACCGGACGAGTGGGGTACGAGCAGTACTTC. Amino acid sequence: CASSFGTGRVGYEQYF.

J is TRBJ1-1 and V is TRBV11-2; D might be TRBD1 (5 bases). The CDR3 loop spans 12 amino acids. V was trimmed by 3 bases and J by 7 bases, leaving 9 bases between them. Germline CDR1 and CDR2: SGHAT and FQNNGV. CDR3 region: CASSFGGSEAFF. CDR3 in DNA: TGTGCCAGCAGCTTCGGGGGAAGTGAAGCTTTCTTT.

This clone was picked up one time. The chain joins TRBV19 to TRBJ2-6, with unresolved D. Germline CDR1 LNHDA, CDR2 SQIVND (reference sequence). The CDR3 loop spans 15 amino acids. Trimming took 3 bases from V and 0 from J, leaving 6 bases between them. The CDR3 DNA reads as TGTGCCAGTAGTATGATGCCCTCTGGGGCCAACGTCCTGACTTTC. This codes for CASSMMPSGANVLTF.

CDR3 coding DNA: TGTGCCAGCAGCCTCCCAAGGGGGTCGTACGAGCAGTACTTC. Its protein is CASSLPRGSYEQYF. J is TRBJ2-7 and V is TRBV7-2; TRBD1 is a possible D gene (6 bases). This CDR3 comprises 14 residues. Germline lookup yields CDR1 SGHTA and CDR2 FQGNSA. The ends were cut back, 5 bases at V and 4 bases at J, with 15 bases in the middle.